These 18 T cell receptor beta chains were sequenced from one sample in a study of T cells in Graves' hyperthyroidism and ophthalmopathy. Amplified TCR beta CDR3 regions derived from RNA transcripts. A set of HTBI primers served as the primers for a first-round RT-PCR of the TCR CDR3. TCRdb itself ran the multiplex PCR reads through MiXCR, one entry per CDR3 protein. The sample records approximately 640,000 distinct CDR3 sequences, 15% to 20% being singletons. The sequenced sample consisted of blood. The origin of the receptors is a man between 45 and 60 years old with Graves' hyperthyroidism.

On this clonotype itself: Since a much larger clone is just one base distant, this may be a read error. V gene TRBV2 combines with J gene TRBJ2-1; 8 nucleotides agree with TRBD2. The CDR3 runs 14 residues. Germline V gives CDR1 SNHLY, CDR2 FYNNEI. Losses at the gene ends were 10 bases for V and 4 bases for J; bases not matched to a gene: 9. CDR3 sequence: CATPGLVGYNEQFF. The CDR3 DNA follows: TGTGCCACCCCGGGACTAGTGGGGTACAATGAGCAGTTCTTC.

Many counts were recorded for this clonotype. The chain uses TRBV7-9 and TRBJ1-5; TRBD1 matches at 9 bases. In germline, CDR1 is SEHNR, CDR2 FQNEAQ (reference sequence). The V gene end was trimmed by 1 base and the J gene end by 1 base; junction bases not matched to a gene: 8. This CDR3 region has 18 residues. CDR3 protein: CASSLDALGTGSNQPQHF. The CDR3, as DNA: TGTGCCAGCAGCTTAGACGCACTCGGGACAGGGAGCAATCAGCCCCAGCATTTT.

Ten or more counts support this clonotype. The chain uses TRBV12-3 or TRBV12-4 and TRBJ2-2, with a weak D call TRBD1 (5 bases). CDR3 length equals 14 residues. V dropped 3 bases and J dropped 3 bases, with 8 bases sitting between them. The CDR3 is CASSFGHDTGELFF. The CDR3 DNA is TGTGCCAGCAGTTTCGGACACGACACCGGGGAGCTGTTTTTT.

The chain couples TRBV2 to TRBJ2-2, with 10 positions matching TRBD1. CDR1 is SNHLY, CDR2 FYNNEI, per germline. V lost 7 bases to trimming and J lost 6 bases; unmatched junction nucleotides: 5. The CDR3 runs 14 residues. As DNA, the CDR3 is TGTGCCAGCATCCTCGGACAGGGGGCCGGGGAGCTGTTTTTT. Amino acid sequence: CASILGQGAGELFF.

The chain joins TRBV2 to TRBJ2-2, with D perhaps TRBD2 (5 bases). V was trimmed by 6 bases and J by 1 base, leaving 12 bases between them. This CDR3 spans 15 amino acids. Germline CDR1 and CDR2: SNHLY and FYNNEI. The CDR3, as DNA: TGTGCCAGCAGAGCCGGGAAAGTGAACACCGGGGAGCTGTTTTTT. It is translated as CASRAGKVNTGELFF.

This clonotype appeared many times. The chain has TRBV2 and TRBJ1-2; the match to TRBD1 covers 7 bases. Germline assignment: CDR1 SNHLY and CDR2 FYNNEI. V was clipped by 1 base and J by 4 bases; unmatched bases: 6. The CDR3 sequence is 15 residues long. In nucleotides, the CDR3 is TGTGCCAGCAGTGAAGGGACAGGAGGTCGCTATGGCTACACCTTC. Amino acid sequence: CASSEGTGGRYGYTF.

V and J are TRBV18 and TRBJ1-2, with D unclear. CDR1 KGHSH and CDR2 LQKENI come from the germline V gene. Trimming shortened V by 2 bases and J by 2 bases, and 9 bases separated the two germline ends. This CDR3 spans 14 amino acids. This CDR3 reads CASSPDGRNYGYTF. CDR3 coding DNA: TGTGCCAGCTCACCAGATGGACGGAACTATGGCTACACCTTC. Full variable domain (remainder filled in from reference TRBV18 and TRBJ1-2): NAGVMQNPRHLVRRRGQEARLRCSPMKGHSHVYWYRQLPEEGLKFMVYLQKENIIDESGMPKERFSAEFPKEGPSILRIQQVVRGDSAAYFCASSPDGRNYGYTFGSGTRLTVV.

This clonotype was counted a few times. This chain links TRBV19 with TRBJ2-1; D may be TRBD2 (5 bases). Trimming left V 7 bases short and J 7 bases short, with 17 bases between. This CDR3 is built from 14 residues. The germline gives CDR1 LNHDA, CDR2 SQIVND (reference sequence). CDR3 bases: TGTGCCAGTAAGCTTAGCGCCACGGAGAATGAGCAGTTCTTC. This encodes CASKLSATENEQFF.

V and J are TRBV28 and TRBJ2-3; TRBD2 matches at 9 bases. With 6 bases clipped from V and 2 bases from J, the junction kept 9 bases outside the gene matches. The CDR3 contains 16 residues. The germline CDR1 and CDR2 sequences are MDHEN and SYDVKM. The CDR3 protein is CASRIAGAPNTDTQYF. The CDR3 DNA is TGTGCCAGCAGGATAGCGGGAGCGCCGAACACAGATACGCAGTATTTT.

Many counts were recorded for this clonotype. The chain's CDR3 is CASSLGQGRQPQHF. CDR3 DNA sequence: TGTGCCAGCAGCCTGGGACAGGGGCGGCAGCCCCAGCATTTT. The rearrangement links TRBV28 to TRBJ1-5, with 10 bases fitting TRBD1. Germline CDR1 reads MDHEN; CDR2 reads SYDVKM. The CDR3 is 14 amino acids. V lost 6 bases and J lost 7; bases outside the gene matches: 6.

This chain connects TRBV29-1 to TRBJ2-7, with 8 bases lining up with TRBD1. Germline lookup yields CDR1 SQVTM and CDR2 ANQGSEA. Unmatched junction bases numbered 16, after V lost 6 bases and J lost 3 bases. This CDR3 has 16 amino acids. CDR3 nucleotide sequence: TGCAGCGTCGAGGGACTTCTACAGGGGGTCGGCTACGAGCAGTACTTC. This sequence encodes CSVEGLLQGVGYEQYF.

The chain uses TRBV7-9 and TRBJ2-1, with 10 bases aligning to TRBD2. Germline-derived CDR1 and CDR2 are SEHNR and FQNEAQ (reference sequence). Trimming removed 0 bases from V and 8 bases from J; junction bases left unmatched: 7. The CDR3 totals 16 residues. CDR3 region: CASSLASASGSDEQFF. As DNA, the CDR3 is TGTGCCAGCAGCTTAGCGTCGGCTAGCGGGAGCGATGAGCAGTTCTTC. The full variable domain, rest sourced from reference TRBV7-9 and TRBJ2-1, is DTGVSQNPRHKITKRGQNVTFRCDPISEHNRLYWYRQTLGQGPEFLTYFQNEAQLEKSRLLSDRFSAERPKGSFSTLEIQRTEQGDSAMYLCASSLASASGSDEQFFGPGTRLTVL.

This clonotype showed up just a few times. DNA for the CDR3: TGTGCCAGTAGTATAGGCTCCCGTGGGGTTCGACGGGAGGAGCAGTACTTC. This sequence encodes CASSIGSRGVRREEQYF. V usage is TRBV19 and J usage is TRBJ2-7, with D maybe TRBD2 (6 bases). Deletions cut 1 base from V and 7 bases from J, with 23 bases between. The CDR3 sequence is 17 residues long. Germline V gene lookup returns CDR1 LNHDA and CDR2 SQIVND (reference sequence). The complete variable domain, with remaining parts taken from reference TRBV19 and TRBJ2-7, reads DGGITQSPKYLFRKEGQNVTLSCEQNLNHDAMYWYRQDPGQGLRLIYYSQIVNDFQKGDIAEGYSVSREKKESFPLTVTSAQKNPTAFYLCASSIGSRGVRREEQYFGPGTRLTVT.

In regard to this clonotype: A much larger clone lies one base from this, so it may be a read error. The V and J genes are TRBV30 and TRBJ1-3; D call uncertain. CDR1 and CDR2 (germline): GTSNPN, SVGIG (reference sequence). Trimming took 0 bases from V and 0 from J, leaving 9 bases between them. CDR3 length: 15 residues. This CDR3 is CAWSVQRRSGNTIYF. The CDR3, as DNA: TGTGCCTGGAGTGTGCAGCGACGCTCTGGAAACACCATATATTTT.

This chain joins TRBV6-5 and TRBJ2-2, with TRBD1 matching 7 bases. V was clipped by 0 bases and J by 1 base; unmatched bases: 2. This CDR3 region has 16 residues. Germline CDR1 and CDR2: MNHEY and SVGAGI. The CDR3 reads CASSYSGTVNTGELFF. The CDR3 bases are TGTGCCAGCAGTTACTCCGGGACAGTGAACACCGGGGAGCTGTTTTTT.

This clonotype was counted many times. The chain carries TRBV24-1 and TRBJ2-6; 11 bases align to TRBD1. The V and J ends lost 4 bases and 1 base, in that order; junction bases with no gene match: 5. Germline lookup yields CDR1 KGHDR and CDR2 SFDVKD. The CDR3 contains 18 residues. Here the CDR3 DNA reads TGTGCCACCAGTGACCCTGGACAGGGGGCATCTGGGGCCAACGTCCTGACTTTC. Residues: CATSDPGQGASGANVLTF.

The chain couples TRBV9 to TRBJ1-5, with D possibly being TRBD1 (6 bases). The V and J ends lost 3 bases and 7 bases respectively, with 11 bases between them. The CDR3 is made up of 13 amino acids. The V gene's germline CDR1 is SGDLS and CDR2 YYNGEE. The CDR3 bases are TGTGCCAGCAGCGAGGACAGCGAGCAGCCCCAGCATTTT. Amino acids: CASSEDSEQPQHF.

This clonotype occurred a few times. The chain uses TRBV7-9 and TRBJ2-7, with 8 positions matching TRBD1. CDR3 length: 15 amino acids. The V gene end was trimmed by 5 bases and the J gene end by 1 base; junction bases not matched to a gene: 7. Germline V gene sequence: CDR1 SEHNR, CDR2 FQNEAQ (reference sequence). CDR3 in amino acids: CASSGSTGGSYEQYF. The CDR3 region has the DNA TGTGCCAGCAGCGGCAGCACAGGGGGTTCCTACGAGCAGTACTTC.